This TCR beta chain came from a study of T cell responses to AZD1222 COVID-19 vaccine. Clones were read by immunoSEQ multiplex PCR, and TCRdb kept only the in-frame ones, dropping some. The table records some 83,000 clones, around nine tenths of them present only once. Second-dose timings of about 4 or about 12 weeks were pooled. This receptor was identified in an adult who received the AZD1222 COVID-19 vaccine. The sample was peripheral blood, taken 28 days after the second AZD1222 dose.

The CDR3 here is CAWSPLNRRYTF. The CDR3 nucleotides read TGTGCCTGGAGTCCTTTAAACAGGCGCTACACCTTC. V gene TRBV30 combines with J gene TRBJ1-2, with D tentatively TRBD1 (5 bases). CDR3 length: 12 amino acids. Per germline, CDR1 GTSNPN and CDR2 SVGIG (reference sequence). Between the trimmed V and J ends, which lost 2 bases and 9 bases, there was a span of 13 bases.